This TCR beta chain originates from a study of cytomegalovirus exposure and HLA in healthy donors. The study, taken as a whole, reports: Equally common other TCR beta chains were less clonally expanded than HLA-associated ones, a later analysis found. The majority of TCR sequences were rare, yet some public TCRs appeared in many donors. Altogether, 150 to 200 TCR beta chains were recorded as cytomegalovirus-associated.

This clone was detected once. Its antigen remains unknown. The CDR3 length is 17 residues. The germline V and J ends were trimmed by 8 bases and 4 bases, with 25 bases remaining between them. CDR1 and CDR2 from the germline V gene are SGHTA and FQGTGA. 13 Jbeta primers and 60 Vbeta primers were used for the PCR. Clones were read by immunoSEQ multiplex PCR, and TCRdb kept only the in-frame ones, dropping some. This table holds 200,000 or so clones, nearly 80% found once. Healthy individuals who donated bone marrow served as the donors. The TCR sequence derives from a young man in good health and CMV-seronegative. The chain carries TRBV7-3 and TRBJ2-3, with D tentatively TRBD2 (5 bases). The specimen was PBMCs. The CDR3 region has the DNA TGTGCCAGCGCCCCCGGCCCTGCCGGAGACGGGGCAGATACGCAGTATTTT. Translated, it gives CASAPGPAGDGADTQYF.